This is a list of T cell receptor beta chains from one sample in a study of blood T cell repertoires in COVID-19. Assay used: immunoSEQ multiplex PCR; TCRdb lists only in-frame clones, some missing. The data contain about 200,000 clones, roughly 80% of them singletons. Material: peripheral blood. These receptors came from a human donor in a cohort sampled during active COVID-19. Both conserved end residues are part of each CDR3. D genes are given only for firm matches. Not every row has a clone size; where given, it reads once, few, many or a size class.

v_gene	j_gene	d_gene	abundance	CDR3aa	CDR3nt
TRBV18	TRBJ1-3	TRBD1	NA	CASSKRQGSGNTIYF	TGTGCCAGCTCCAAACGACAGGGTTCGGGAAACACCATATATTTT
TRBV12-2	TRBJ2-7	NA	few	CASRLVLGERGSYEQYF	TGTGCAAGTCGCTTAGTTTTGGGCGAGCGGGGTTCCTACGAGCAGTACTTC
TRBV7-9	TRBJ1-6	NA	NA	CASSPVFKQGSNSPLHF	TGTGCCAGCAGCCCTGTGTTTAAACAGGGATCTAATTCACCCCTCCACTTT
TRBV5-1	TRBJ1-1	NA	NA	CASSLGGPNTEAFF	TGCGCCAGCAGCTTGGGGGGGCCGAACACTGAAGCTTTCTTT
TRBV18	TRBJ1-4	NA	NA	CASSAQQGTNEKLFF	TGTGCCAGCTCCGCACAACAGGGAACTAATGAAAAACTGTTTTTT
TRBV6-2/TRBV6-3	TRBJ2-7	NA	few	CASSWATDNYEQYF	TGTGCCAGCAGTTGGGCGACAGACAACTACGAGCAGTACTTC
TRBV9	TRBJ2-7	TRBD2	NA	CASSARLAGLTEQYF	TGTGCCAGCAGCGCCCGTTTAGCGGGTCTGACCGAGCAGTACTTC
TRBV3-1/TRBV3-2	TRBJ1-2	NA	NA	CASSQAPTASVGGYTF	TGTGCCAGCAGCCAGGCGCCGACAGCCTCTGTCGGGGGCTACACCTTC
TRBV5-4	TRBJ2-1	NA	NA	CASSLYTGAYNEQFF	TGTGCCAGCAGCTTGTATACTGGAGCCTACAATGAGCAGTTCTTC
TRBV28	TRBJ2-7	NA	NA	CATLPSSPAYEQYF	TGTGCCACCCTACCGAGTTCACCCGCCTACGAGCAGTACTTC
TRBV6-4	TRBJ1-2	TRBD1	NA	CASGPTGGAGGYTF	TGTGCCAGCGGTCCTACAGGGGGCGCGGGGGGCTACACCTTC
TRBV15	TRBJ1-5	NA	NA	CATSRGTAGNQPQHF	TGTGCCACCAGCAGAGGGACAGCTGGGAATCAGCCCCAGCATTTT
TRBV5-1	TRBJ1-1	NA	NA	CASSLGQGNSNTEAFF	TGCGCCAGCAGCTTGGGGCAGGGAAACTCTAACACTGAAGCTTTCTTT
TRBV2	TRBJ2-7	TRBD2	NA	CASIPGLAGAYEQYF	TGTGCCAGCATTCCTGGACTAGCGGGGGCCTACGAGCAGTACTTC
TRBV7-2	TRBJ1-2	NA	NA	CASSLSSANYGYTF	TGTGCCAGCAGCTTATCGTCCGCTAACTATGGCTACACCTTC
TRBV3-1/TRBV3-2	TRBJ1-4	TRBD1	NA	CASSRATGRHEKLFF	TGTGCCAGCAGTCGAGCGACAGGGCGGCACGAAAAACTGTTTTTT
TRBV5-5	TRBJ1-1	TRBD1	NA	CASSGTGARTEAFF	TGTGCCAGCAGCGGCACAGGGGCGAGGACTGAAGCTTTCTTT
TRBV28	TRBJ1-4	TRBD1	NA	CASRTTRDSLFPPQVF	TGTGCCAGCAGGACAACCCGGGACAGCCTTTTCCCCCCCCAGGTTTTT
TRBV27	TRBJ2-2	NA	once	CASRSGLGIGTGELFF	TGTGCCAGCAGATCGGGATTAGGGATTGGAACCGGGGAGCTGTTTTTT
TRBV28	TRBJ2-1	TRBD2	NA	CASREAGPYNEQFF	TGTGCCAGCAGGGAAGCGGGACCCTACAATGAGCAGTTCTTC
TRBV28	TRBJ1-4	NA	NA	CASRPNFGQPNEKLFF	TGTGCCAGCAGACCCAACTTTGGACAGCCTAATGAAAAACTGTTTTTT
TRBV30	TRBJ2-3	TRBD2	NA	CAWSVGGGTDTQYF	TGTGCCTGGAGTGTCGGGGGGGGGACAGATACGCAGTATTTT
TRBV28	TRBJ2-6	TRBD1	NA	CASSSQGALGANVLTF	TGTGCCAGCAGTTCCCAGGGGGCGTTAGGGGCCAACGTCCTGACTTTC
TRBV5-4	TRBJ2-3	NA	NA	CATGPGSTDTQYF	TGTGCCACCGGTCCCGGGAGCACAGATACGCAGTATTTT